This TCR beta chain is drawn from a study of T cell repertoires in aging, cancer and after chemotherapy. Study in general: The full dataset contained several million TCR reads.

Study findings and constraints: In cancer patients, declining TCR diversity with age involved lost richness and lost evenness. Across the chemotherapy interval, each cancer cohort showed higher median generation probability, suggesting thymic rebound.

The CDR3 spans 16 residues. Germline CDR1 is MRHNA and CDR2 is SNTAGT. The trim removed 5 bases at V and 4 bases at J, leaving 5 bases unmatched. A mixed TRB-A/B primer pool amplified rearranged TRB by multiplex touch-down PCR. TCRdb independently ran MiXCR on the multiplex PCR reads; one entry per CDR3 protein. Found here are about 2,900 distinct CDR3 sequences, about 25% of them singletons; the top ten hold roughly 50%. TCR beta rearrangements were amplified from peripheral blood genomic DNA. The sample holds a few counts of this clonotype. Its antigen is undetermined. The source of this sequence is a human donor with a solid tumor. The sample taken for sequencing was blood. The V and J genes are TRBV6-4 and TRBJ2-2; the match to TRBD2 covers 12 bases. The chain's CDR3 is CASSPLAGGLTGELFF. In nucleotides, the CDR3 is TGTGCCAGCAGTCCACTAGCGGGGGGCCTCACCGGGGAGCTGTTTTTT.